This T cell receptor beta chain derives from a study of blood T cell repertoires in COVID-19. The germline CDR1 and CDR2 sequences are MNHEY and SVGAGI. CDR3 length equals 15 residues. Trimming pared 7 bases from V and 0 bases from J, leaving 13 bases between. In the authors' methods: Researchers report that nucleated cell counts were estimated from reference gene primer amplification. Sequencing was performed with immunoSEQ multiplex PCR; in TCRdb, only in-frame clones are kept and a portion is missing. The V and J calls and clone size come from that table; D and trimming were worked out from the DNA. The table has roughly 53,000 clones, roughly three quarters seen once.

The TCR sequence derives from a man aged 50 to 60 with active or convalescent COVID-19. Sequencing was carried out using peripheral blood. The chain has TRBV6-5 and TRBJ2-1; possibly TRBD2 for D (7 bases). In DNA form, the CDR3 reads TGTGCCAGCAAGGCGGGGGCTAACTCCTACAATGAGCAGTTCTTC. It translates to CASKAGANSYNEQFF.